This T cell receptor (beta chain) appears in the sequencing data of a study of shared clonotypes between healthy human individuals. Assay used: immunoSEQ multiplex PCR; TCRdb lists only in-frame clones, some missing. The repertoire has 1.5 million to 2.5 million clones, 85% to 95% of them found once; the top ten carry 1% to 1.5%. Germline CDR1 is SEHNR and CDR2 is FQNEAQ (reference sequence). V was pared by 5 bases and J by 1 base, with 15 bases between. This CDR3 comprises 16 residues. The naive CD8 fraction comprised CD45RO-negative cells positively selected for CCR7 and excluded terminally differentiated effector memory CD45RA+ cells.

The chain combines TRBV7-9 with TRBJ2-1; possible D gene TRBD2, 5 bases. The TCR comes from a man in his late teens or twenties in good health. The sequenced sample was naive CD8+ T cells sorted from blood. The CDR3 DNA reads as TGTGCCAGCAGCGCCTCCTCCGGGGAGTCCTACAATGAGCAGTTCTTC. Amino acid sequence: CASSASSGESYNEQFF.